This T cell receptor (beta chain) was retrieved from a study of T cell repertoires in cytomegalovirus infection. TCRdb re-called the reads through MiXCR, storing one row per CDR3 protein. Of about 450,000 distinct CDR3 sequences detected, around 32% appear once; the ten largest clones hold roughly 15%. Only a few counts were recorded for this clonotype. The specimen was PBMCs. The receptor's source is a human donor in good health (CMV status not recorded). Some clones in this sample may be carry-over from other donors' samples.

CDR3 loop: CASSLTGVENEQFF. CDR3 in DNA: TGTGCCAGCAGCTTGACAGGGGTCGAAAATGAGCAGTTCTTC. The rearrangement links TRBV11-2 to TRBJ2-1; 8 bases match TRBD1. The length of the CDR3 is 14 residues. V shed 3 bases and J 7 bases; nucleotides not matched to a gene: 5. Germline values: CDR1 SGHAT, CDR2 FQNNGV.